Presented here are 14 T cell receptor beta chains from one specimen sequenced in a study of shared clonotypes between healthy human individuals. Assay used: immunoSEQ multiplex PCR; TCRdb lists only in-frame clones, some missing. The sample yields about 870,000 clones, roughly 92% seen once. CD45RO-negative cells were positively selected for CCR7, leaving out terminally differentiated effector memory CD45RA+ cells. Sequencing was carried out using naive CD8+ T cells sorted from blood. These receptors were collected from a young man in good health.

The CDR3 loop is CASSNTLRLAEQFF. For the CDR3, the DNA is TGTGCCAGCAGTAATACCCTGAGACTAGCGGAGCAGTTCTTC. J is TRBJ2-1 and V is TRBV28; 8 bases fit TRBD2. Germline lookup yields CDR1 MDHEN and CDR2 SYDVKM. This CDR3 spans 14 amino acids. Trimming took 5 bases from V and 10 from J; bases not matched to a gene: 10.

Concerning this clone itself: This is likely an artifact of a read error, given a far larger clone one base away. This chain uses TRBV7-8 with TRBJ1-5; D call uncertain. The V end lost 8 bases, the J end lost 0 bases, and 5 bases lay between the germline ends. The CDR3 has 12 amino acids. Germline V gives CDR1 SGHVS, CDR2 FQNEAQ. The CDR3 is CASGDSNQPQHF. For the CDR3, the DNA is TGTGCCAGCGGCGATAGCAATCAGCCCCAGCATTTT. The full variable domain, in which reference TRBV7-8 and TRBJ1-5 provide the parts outside the CDR3, is GAGVSQSPRYKVAKRGQDVALRCDPISGHVSLFWYQQALGQGPEFLTYFQNEAQLDKSGLPSDRFFAERPEGSVSTLKIQRTQQEDSAVYLCASGDSNQPQHFGDGTRLSIL.

The chain joins TRBV4-3 to TRBJ2-2; D ambiguous. Germline assignment: CDR1 LGHNA and CDR2 YSLEER. The CDR3 contains 17 residues. V was clipped by 0 bases and J by 0 bases, with 11 bases between them. The CDR3 loop reads CASSQEVTVANTGELFF. The CDR3 region has the DNA TGCGCCAGCAGCCAAGAGGTGACCGTTGCGAACACCGGGGAGCTGTTTTTT.

This chain uses TRBV14 with TRBJ2-1; tentative D call: TRBD1 (5 bases). This CDR3 is built from 12 residues. The germline V gene has CDR1 SGHDN and CDR2 FVKESK. Trimming removed 4 bases from V and 7 bases from J, with 8 bases in between. Here the CDR3 reads CASSPQGNEQFF. In DNA, the CDR3 is TGTGCCAGCAGCCCTCAGGGTAATGAGCAGTTCTTC.

The count of this clone is one. V gene TRBV7-9 combines with J gene TRBJ1-4; the D is unclear. CDR3 length: 16 residues. V lost 8 bases and J 0 bases, leaving 16 bases between the germline ends. Germline V gene data show CDR1 as SEHNR and CDR2 as FQNEAQ (reference sequence). The CDR3 bases are TGTGCCAGCTCTGAGGGTATAATCTCAACTAATGAAAAACTGTTTTTT. This sequence encodes CASSEGIISTNEKLFF. The full variable domain, in which reference TRBV7-9 and TRBJ1-4 provide the parts outside the CDR3, is DTGVSQNPRHKITKRGQNVTFRCDPISEHNRLYWYRQTLGQGPEFLTYFQNEAQLEKSRLLSDRFSAERPKGSFSTLEIQRTEQGDSAMYLCASSEGIISTNEKLFFGSGTQLSVL.

The chain uses TRBV2 and TRBJ1-1; 9 bases map to TRBD1. The CDR3 sequence is 15 residues long. Germline lookup yields CDR1 SNHLY and CDR2 FYNNEI. V trimming: 7 bases; J trimming: 1 base; junction bases outside the gene matches: 7. The CDR3 DNA sequence: TGTGCCAGCAAAGAAACAGGGGGCTCGAACACTGAAGCTTTCTTT. Translated: CASKETGGSNTEAFF. The complete variable domain, with remaining parts taken from reference TRBV2 and TRBJ1-1, reads EPEVTQTPSHQVTQMGQEVILRCVPISNHLYFYWYRQILGQKVEFLVSFYNNEISEKSEIFDDQFSVERPDGSNFTLKIRSTKLEDSAMYFCASKETGGSNTEAFFGQGTRLTVV.

The J gene is TRBJ2-2, the V gene TRBV25-1; possible D gene TRBD2, 6 bases. From germline, CDR1 is MGHDK and CDR2 SYGVNS. Trimming stripped 8 bases from V and 4 bases from J, with 14 bases between. CDR3 length equals 14 residues. The CDR3 nucleotides are TGTGCCAGCGGTGGACTATCACGCACCGGGGAGCTGTTTTTT. It encodes CASGGLSRTGELFF.

The chain links TRBV28 to TRBJ2-7, with 13 bases identical to TRBD2. This CDR3 comprises 20 residues. V trimming: 1 base; J trimming: 2 bases; junction bases outside the gene matches: 14. Germline assignment: CDR1 MDHEN and CDR2 SYDVKM. Here the CDR3 reads CASSLYTGLAGVKGTYEQYF. In DNA form, the CDR3 reads TGTGCCAGCAGTTTATATACTGGACTAGCGGGAGTTAAAGGTACCTACGAGCAGTACTTC.

The chain carries TRBV6-1 and TRBJ2-4, with D perhaps TRBD2 (5 bases). This CDR3 has 12 amino acids. V lost 7 bases to trimming and J lost 5 bases, with 9 bases between them. CDR1 MNHNS and CDR2 SASEGT come from the germline V gene. The CDR3 sequence is CASIGGQNIQYF. The CDR3 bases are TGTGCCAGCATCGGAGGCCAAAACATTCAGTACTTC.

The rearrangement uses TRBV27 and TRBJ2-1; a weak D match, TRBD2 (5 bases). Germline CDR1 and CDR2: MNHEY and SMNVEV (reference sequence). Trimming removed 6 bases at V and 10 bases at J, with 10 bases between. The CDR3 has 11 residues. Here the CDR3 reads CASRASSEQFF. Here the CDR3 DNA reads TGTGCCAGCAGGGCTAGCTCGGAGCAGTTCTTC.

About this clone itself: Other nucleotide sequences from this sample produce the same CDR3. This chain joins TRBV7-9 and TRBJ1-2, with D tentatively TRBD1 (6 bases). Germline CDR1 is SEHNR and CDR2 is FQNEAQ (reference sequence). The V and J ends lost 3 bases and 7 bases respectively, with 12 bases between them. The CDR3 consists of 13 residues. DNA for the CDR3: TGTGCCAGCAGCTTGTCGGCAGGGGTTGGCTACACCTTC. It encodes CASSLSAGVGYTF.

The rearrangement links TRBV27 to TRBJ2-2; 13 nucleotides align to TRBD2. Trimming at V came to 2 bases and at J to 5 bases, leaving 2 bases not matched to a gene. The germline CDR1 and CDR2 sequences are MNHEY and SMNVEV (reference sequence). CDR3 length: 16 residues. Written as DNA, the CDR3 is TGTGCCAGCAGTTTAGGACTAGCGGGAGCGACCGGGGAGCTGTTTTTT. Translated: CASSLGLAGATGELFF.

The rearrangement uses TRBV28 and TRBJ1-4, with 7 bases identical to TRBD1. The CDR3 has 15 amino acids. The J segment lost 4 bases and the V segment lost 6 bases, leaving 8 bases of the junction unmatched. The germline V gene has CDR1 MDHEN and CDR2 SYDVKM. The CDR3 protein is CASSPRTGFNEKLFF. Written as DNA, the CDR3 is TGTGCCAGCAGCCCCCGGACAGGCTTTAATGAAAAACTGTTTTTT. The variable domain in full, completed from reference TRBV28 and TRBJ1-4, reads DVKVTQSSRYLVKRTGEKVFLECVQDMDHENMFWYRQDPGLGLRLIYFSYDVKMKEKGDIPEGYSVSREKKERFSLILESASTNQTSMYLCASSPRTGFNEKLFFGSGTQLSVL.

V is TRBV30 and J is TRBJ2-7; the D gene is possibly TRBD1 (6 bases). CDR3 size: 13 residues. The germline V and J ends were trimmed by 2 bases and 4 bases, with 12 bases remaining between them. From germline, CDR1 is GTSNPN and CDR2 SVGIG (reference sequence). The CDR3 coding sequence is TGTGCCTGGAGTTCAGGGGCCGGGTACGAGCAGTACTTC. Its translation: CAWSSGAGYEQYF.